The 29 T cell receptor beta chains below come from one sample, sequenced in a study of cytomegalovirus exposure and HLA in healthy donors. The PCR ran on 60 Vbeta and 13 Jbeta primers. Clones were read by immunoSEQ multiplex PCR, and TCRdb kept only the in-frame ones, dropping some. The data show under 200,000 clones, 82% seen once. Sequenced material: PBMCs. Receptor source: a girl aged 5 to 17 in good health and CMV-seropositive.

A single count supports this clone. V and J are TRBV5-5 and TRBJ1-5; D is uncertain. The CDR3 extends over 13 amino acids. V was pared by 0 bases and J by 5 bases, with 6 bases between. Germline V gene lookup returns CDR1 SGHKS and CDR2 YYEKEE (reference sequence). The CDR3 sequence: CASSLDLYQPQHF. The CDR3 DNA sequence: TGTGCCAGCAGCTTGGATCTCTATCAGCCCCAGCATTTT.

The rearrangement joins TRBV9 to TRBJ2-7; 16 bases are shared with TRBD2. The CDR3 sequence is 19 residues long. Per the germline V gene, CDR1 is SGDLS and CDR2 is YYNGEE. V was pared by 3 bases and J by 6 bases, with 15 bases of the junction left unmatched. CDR3 sequence: CASSGLPRGGLAGGLEQYF. CDR3 sequence (DNA): TGTGCCAGCAGCGGCCTCCCAAGGGGGGGACTAGCGGGAGGGCTCGAGCAGTACTTC.

This chain links TRBV5-4 with TRBJ2-1; 7 bases agree with TRBD2. Unmatched junction bases numbered 6, after V lost 4 bases and J lost 2 bases. CDR1 is SGHNT, CDR2 YYREEE, per germline (reference sequence). The CDR3 contains 15 residues. For the CDR3, the DNA is TGTGCCAGCAGCGGGAGCGGGATACCCTACAATGAGCAGTTCTTC. It specifies CASSGSGIPYNEQFF. Together with reference TRBV5-4 and TRBJ2-1, the CDR3 gives the full variable domain: ETGVTQSPTHLIKTRGQQVTLRCSSQSGHNTVSWYQQALGQGPQFIFQYYREEENGRGNFPPRFSGLQFPNYSSELNVNALELDDSALYLCASSGSGIPYNEQFFGPGTRLTVL.

This clone came up once. The V and J genes are TRBV7-2 and TRBJ2-3; D gene unclear. Trimming left V 1 base short and J 6 bases short, with 8 bases between. Germline CDR1 is SGHTA and CDR2 is FQGNSA. This CDR3 has 13 amino acids. The CDR3 region is CASSLGTRDTQYF. For the CDR3, the DNA is TGTGCCAGCAGCTTAGGAACGAGGGATACGCAGTATTTT.

The chain recombines TRBV5-1 with TRBJ1-1, with 7 bases that match TRBD1. J gave up 11 bases and V 0 bases, and 7 bases lay outside the gene matches. Germline-derived CDR1 and CDR2 are SGHRS and YFSETQ. This CDR3 is built from 13 residues. CDR3 nucleotides: TGCGCCAGCAGCTTGGGACAGGGCCTGTGGGCTTTCTTT. Protein sequence: CASSLGQGLWAFF.

This sequence joins TRBV5-8 and TRBJ2-7; D unclear. Trimming stripped 1 base from V and 3 bases from J, with 11 bases between. The germline gives CDR1 SGHTS, CDR2 YDEGEE. The CDR3 is 14 amino acids. CDR3 in amino acids: CASSLLRGGYEQYF. DNA for the CDR3: TGTGCCAGCAGCTTGTTACGTGGCGGCTACGAGCAGTACTTC.

The chain combines TRBV19 with TRBJ2-2; 11 nucleotides line up with TRBD1. Per germline, CDR1 LNHDA and CDR2 SQIVND (reference sequence). CDR3 length: 15 residues. Trimming took 6 bases from V and 4 from J; bases not matched to a gene: 4. This chain's CDR3 is CASRRTGGVTGELFF. Here the CDR3 DNA reads TGTGCCAGTAGGCGGACAGGGGGCGTCACCGGGGAGCTGTTTTTT. Filled out from reference TRBV19 and TRBJ2-2, the complete variable domain reads DGGITQSPKYLFRKEGQNVTLSCEQNLNHDAMYWYRQDPGQGLRLIYYSQIVNDFQKGDIAEGYSVSREKKESFPLTVTSAQKNPTAFYLCASRRTGGVTGELFFGEGSRLTVL.

V and J are TRBV27 and TRBJ1-2; TRBD1 matches at 8 bases. The CDR3 covers 14 residues. The junction had 8 bases not matched to a gene; V was cut back by 7 bases and J by 4 bases. The germline V gene encodes CDR1 MNHEY and CDR2 SMNVEV (reference sequence). CDR3 DNA: TGTGCCAGCAAAGTACAGGGGGTAGGCTATGGCTACACCTTC. Protein: CASKVQGVGYGYTF.

The chain recombines TRBV9 with TRBJ1-2, with 7 positions matching TRBD1. Per the germline V gene, CDR1 is SGDLS and CDR2 is YYNGEE. The CDR3 has 15 amino acids. V shed 0 bases, J shed 1 base, and the junction held 3 bases outside the gene matches. CDR3 sequence reads: CASSVGQGVNYGYTF. In DNA form, the CDR3 reads TGTGCCAGCAGCGTAGGGCAGGGGGTTAACTATGGCTACACCTTC.

V and J are TRBV9 and TRBJ2-1; 12 bases match TRBD2. J was trimmed by 8 bases and V by 0 bases; bases with no gene match: 6. Germline V CDR1 and CDR2: SGDLS, YYNGEE. This CDR3 is 16 amino acids long. The CDR3 protein is CASSVGPSGGAYEQFF. The CDR3 region has the DNA TGTGCCAGCAGCGTAGGACCTAGCGGGGGGGCCTATGAGCAGTTCTTC.

The chain joins TRBV13 to TRBJ2-2, with TRBD2 as a possible D gene (5 bases). Germline lookup yields CDR1 PRHDT and CDR2 FYEKMQ (reference sequence). CDR3 length: 18 residues. V lost 0 bases and J 0 bases, leaving 14 bases between the germline ends. Here the CDR3 DNA reads TGTGCCAGCAGCTTAGGATGGGCGGGCGCCGCGAACACCGGGGAGCTGTTTTTT. Translating it yields CASSLGWAGAANTGELFF.

This clone showed up just a few times. V is TRBV14 and J is TRBJ1-2; 7 nucleotides line up with TRBD1. Germline lookup yields CDR1 SGHDN and CDR2 FVKESK. The CDR3 sequence is 13 residues long. Trimming removed 4 bases from V and 4 bases from J; junction bases left unmatched: 3. The CDR3 sequence: CASSRQGSYGYTF. As DNA, the CDR3 is TGTGCCAGCAGCCGACAGGGTTCCTATGGCTACACCTTC.

The V and J genes are TRBV6-1 and TRBJ1-4, with TRBD1 matching over 7 bases. V gave up 7 bases and J gave up 6 bases; unmatched junction bases: 5. CDR1 and CDR2 (germline): MNHNS, SASEGT. The CDR3 totals 13 residues. In DNA, the CDR3 is TGTGCCAGCATCCGGGACAGTCATGAAAAACTGTTTTTT. It yields the protein CASIRDSHEKLFF.

The chain combines TRBV5-1 with TRBJ2-1; the match to TRBD2 covers 9 bases. In germline, CDR1 is SGHRS, CDR2 YFSETQ. V was clipped by 0 bases and J by 8 bases; unmatched bases: 12. The CDR3 sequence is 17 residues long. DNA of the CDR3: TGCGCCAGCAGCTTGGCCCCTGGCGGGGGGGCATTCGATGAGCAGTTCTTC. It specifies CASSLAPGGGAFDEQFF.

CDR3 amino acids: CASSDQSTGELFF. DNA of the CDR3: TGTGCCAGCAGTGACCAGTCCACCGGGGAGCTGTTTTTT. V usage is TRBV6-4 and J usage is TRBJ2-2; D not certain. The CDR3 contains 13 residues. Trimming stripped 2 bases from V and 4 bases from J, with 5 bases between. Per germline, CDR1 MRHNA and CDR2 SNTAGT.

The chain links TRBV6-1 to TRBJ2-1, with TRBD1 as a possible D gene (6 bases). The CDR3 contains 12 residues. V was trimmed by 7 bases and J by 4 bases, leaving 8 bases between them. Germline V gene data show CDR1 as MNHNS and CDR2 as SASEGT. The CDR3, as DNA: TGTGCCAGCATAACAGGGTACAATGAGCAGTTCTTC. Translation gives CASITGYNEQFF.

This clone was counted a few times. This chain links TRBV2 with TRBJ1-5; D might be TRBD1 (5 bases). V dropped 6 bases and J dropped 1 base, with 16 bases sitting between them. The germline CDR1 and CDR2 sequences are SNHLY and FYNNEI. The CDR3 contains 16 residues. This CDR3 reads CASRAGRIGSNQPQHF. The CDR3 DNA follows: TGTGCCAGCAGGGCGGGACGAATCGGGAGCAATCAGCCCCAGCATTTT.

CDR3 residues: CAWSGAMGQGDGYTF. The CDR3 region has the DNA TGTGCCTGGAGTGGGGCGATGGGACAGGGAGACGGCTACACCTTC. The chain uses TRBV30 and TRBJ1-2; 9 bases are a match to TRBD1. CDR1 and CDR2 from the germline V gene are GTSNPN and SVGIG (reference sequence). The CDR3 consists of 15 residues. The junction had 11 bases not matched to a gene; V was cut back by 1 base and J by 8 bases.

This clone was counted between two and nine times. The chain combines TRBV5-6 with TRBJ2-5; TRBD1 is a possible D gene (5 bases). From germline, CDR1 is SGHDT and CDR2 YYEEEE. CDR3 length equals 15 residues. V was cut by 0 bases and J by 4 bases, with 13 bases left in between. The CDR3 DNA is TGTGCCAGCAGCTTGGATCTCAGGGTGGGAGAGACCCAGTACTTC. Translated, it gives CASSLDLRVGETQYF.

This clone was seen only a few times. The chain joins TRBV27 to TRBJ1-2, with D hard to call. Germline lookup yields CDR1 MNHEY and CDR2 SMNVEV (reference sequence). Trimming took 4 bases from V and 0 from J, leaving 12 bases between them. The CDR3 runs 15 residues. DNA of the CDR3: TGTGCCAGCAGTTCCCTAGTTAGGCCTAACTATGGCTACACCTTC. It is translated as CASSSLVRPNYGYTF.

Within the sample, this clone is medium-sized. The chain is built from TRBV25-1 and TRBJ2-2, with 8 bases lining up with TRBD1. CDR1 and CDR2 (germline): MGHDK, SYGVNS. V trimming: 0 bases; J trimming: 3 bases; junction bases outside the gene matches: 0. This CDR3 has 15 residues. The CDR3 DNA reads TGTGCCAGCAGTGAATACAGGGGGCACACCGGGGAGCTGTTTTTT. Translated, it gives CASSEYRGHTGELFF.

The chain carries TRBV5-6 and TRBJ1-1, with 7 nucleotides matching TRBD1. CDR3 length: 13 residues. Germline loops: CDR1 SGHDT, CDR2 YYEEEE. Unmatched junction bases numbered 9, after V lost 4 bases and J lost 9 bases. CDR3 coding DNA: TGTGCCAGCAGCCTTGGGACAGACTATAAAGCTTTCTTT. It codes for CASSLGTDYKAFF.

The chain links TRBV7-6 to TRBJ2-5, with 8 bases matching TRBD2. Germline CDR1 is SGHVS and CDR2 is FNYEAQ. This CDR3 comprises 15 residues. Trimming removed 1 base from V and 1 base from J; junction bases left unmatched: 2. CDR3 in amino acids: CASSLVRGGQETQYF. The CDR3 DNA is TGTGCCAGCAGCTTAGTCCGGGGGGGCCAAGAGACCCAGTACTTC.

This rearrangement joins TRBV28 to TRBJ1-1, with 7 bases fitting TRBD1. J lost 4 bases, V lost 0 bases, and 5 bases had no gene match. The CDR3 runs 15 residues. CDR1 and CDR2 from the germline V gene are MDHEN and SYDVKM. CDR3 protein: CASSLWAGGTTEAFF. DNA of the CDR3: TGTGCCAGCAGTTTATGGGCAGGGGGGACCACTGAAGCTTTCTTT.

The chain links TRBV27 to TRBJ2-1; the D gene is possibly TRBD2 (5 bases). V lost 1 base and J 5 bases, leaving 12 bases between the germline ends. There are 15 residues in the CDR3. The germline V gene has CDR1 MNHEY and CDR2 SMNVEV (reference sequence). This CDR3 is CASSLLSGENNEQFF. DNA for the CDR3: TGTGCCAGCAGTTTATTGTCCGGGGAAAACAATGAGCAGTTCTTC.

The chain links TRBV5-1 to TRBJ2-1, with 9 positions matching TRBD2. This CDR3 has 16 amino acids. Trimming cost V 0 bases and J 5 bases; bases outside gene matches: 6. Germline CDR1 and CDR2: SGHRS and YFSETQ. The CDR3 DNA sequence: TGCGCCAGCAGCTTGGGGGTAGCGGGGGCCGACAATGAGCAGTTCTTC. Its translation: CASSLGVAGADNEQFF. Variable domain in full (rest from reference TRBV5-1 and TRBJ2-1): KAGVTQTPRYLIKTRGQQVTLSCSPISGHRSVSWYQQTPGQGLQFLFEYFSETQRNKGNFPGRFSGRQFSNSRSEMNVSTLELGDSALYLCASSLGVAGADNEQFFGPGTRLTVL.

This clone was observed a few times. The V call is TRBV15, the J call TRBJ1-1; 7 bases align to TRBD1. The CDR3 extends over 16 amino acids. V lost 4 bases to trimming and J lost 0 bases; unmatched junction nucleotides: 8. CDR1 and CDR2 from the germline V gene are LNHNV and YYDKDF (reference sequence). This CDR3 reads CATSTSGDSMNTEAFF. The CDR3 DNA sequence: TGTGCCACCAGCACCTCTGGGGACAGCATGAACACTGAAGCTTTCTTT.

This clone is a singleton in its sample. This chain joins TRBV5-6 and TRBJ1-2; D possibly corresponds to TRBD1 (6 bases). The CDR3 consists of 15 residues. The V end lost 0 bases, the J end lost 7 bases, and 16 bases lay between the germline ends. Germline lookup yields CDR1 SGHDT and CDR2 YYEEEE. This chain's CDR3 is CASSLEVAGAGGYTF. The CDR3 DNA follows: TGTGCCAGCAGCTTGGAGGTAGCGGGGGCGGGTGGCTACACCTTC.

V gene TRBV5-6 combines with J gene TRBJ2-1, with TRBD2 matching over 12 bases. J lost 8 bases, V lost 4 bases, and 4 bases had no gene match. This CDR3 comprises 14 residues. Per germline, CDR1 SGHDT and CDR2 YYEEEE. CDR3 nucleotides: TGTGCCAGCAGCCTAGCGGGGGGGCCTTATGAGCAGTTCTTC. Its translation is CASSLAGGPYEQFF. Drawing the rest from reference TRBV5-6 and TRBJ2-1, the complete variable domain is DAGVTQSPTHLIKTRGQQVTLRCSPKSGHDTVSWYQQALGQGPQFIFQYYEEEERQRGNFPDRFSGHQFPNYSSELNVNALLLGDSALYLCASSLAGGPYEQFFGPGTRLTVL.